These T cell receptor beta chains were read from a single sample in a study of CD8 T cells in ankylosing spondylitis. TCRdb re-called the 5' RACE reads with MiXCR, one entry per CDR3 protein. The data hold 750,000 to 850,000 distinct CDR3 sequences, with approximately 12% observed a single time. The source material was blood, either unsorted or a sorted T cell fraction (not recorded which). These receptors were collected from a male donor with ankylosing spondylitis. The CDR3 runs from the conserved cysteine through the conserved F or W. The D gene is left open where the match is weak. Size is omitted from some rows. Given values are once, few, many or a class for expanded clones.

clone_size j_call d_call v_call cdr3_aa cdr3_nt
few TRBJ2-4 TRBD1 TRBV20-1 CSPQGAGNIQYF TGCAGCCCACAGGGGGCGGGAAACATTCAGTACTTC
few TRBJ2-2 - TRBV20-1 CSAGRRRKNTGELFF TGCAGTGCGGGAAGAAGACGGAAGAACACCGGGGAGCTGTTTTTT
few TRBJ2-5 - TRBV5-1 CASSLAEGGQETQYF TGCGCCAGCAGCTTGGCAGAAGGGGGCCAAGAGACCCAGTACTTC
- TRBJ2-5 - TRBV5-4 CASSLASYSKETQYF TGTGCCAGCAGCTTGGCCTCTTATAGCAAAGAGACCCAGTACTTC
many TRBJ1-4 - TRBV7-2 CASSRFSGTPEGLFF TGTGCCAGCAGCCGATTCTCAGGGACGCCGGAGGGACTGTTTTTT
few TRBJ2-7 - TRBV6-5 CASSYGTPGGGIYEQYF TGTGCCAGCAGTTACGGGACCCCTGGAGGCGGGATCTACGAGCAGTACTTC
- TRBJ2-2 - TRBV10-3 CAIKTAREPGELFF TGTGCCATCAAGACAGCTCGGGAGCCCGGGGAGCTGTTTTTT
- TRBJ2-7 - TRBV18 CASGQTGWYEQYF TGTGCCAGCGGGCAGACGGGCTGGTACGAGCAGTACTTC
- TRBJ1-2 TRBD1 TRBV5-1 CASSPGQGETYGYTF TGCGCCAGCAGCCCGGGACAGGGGGAGACCTATGGCTACACCTTC
few TRBJ1-3 TRBD1 TRBV7-2 CASSISTGRGNTIYF TGTGCCAGCAGCATATCGACAGGGCGGGGAAACACCATATATTTT
many TRBJ2-2 TRBD1 TRBV5-1 CASSLYQGALTGELFF TGCGCCAGCAGCTTGTATCAGGGGGCGCTGACCGGGGAGCTGTTTTTT
- TRBJ1-1 TRBD1 TRBV20-1 CSARRTGEAFF TGCAGTGCTAGAAGGACAGGGGAAGCTTTCTTT
- TRBJ1-1 - TRBV20-1 CSASEGGRPEGAFF TGCAGTGCTAGTGAGGGCGGGCGACCCGAGGGGGCTTTCTTT
few TRBJ1-6 TRBD1 TRBV10-3 CAIRETGRGNSPLHF TGTGCCATCAGAGAGACAGGGCGGGGGAATTCACCCCTCCACTTT
few TRBJ2-5 - TRBV7-2 CASERVGGETQYF TGTGCCAGCGAGCGGGTCGGGGGAGAGACCCAGTACTTC
- TRBJ1-2 - TRBV5-4 CAGVTANTGGYTF TGTGCCGGGGTGACAGCAAACACCGGTGGCTACACCTTC
- TRBJ1-1 TRBD1 TRBV7-9 CASSLTGAGATEAFF TGTGCCAGCAGTTTGACAGGGGCAGGAGCCACTGAAGCTTTCTTT
few TRBJ1-1 - TRBV27 CASRSVTEAFF TGTGCCAGCAGATCGGTCACTGAAGCTTTCTTT
few TRBJ2-5 TRBD2 TRBV20-1 CSARATVAGTETQYF TGCAGTGCTAGAGCTACGGTAGCGGGAACGGAGACCCAGTACTTC
- TRBJ1-2 - TRBV6-1 CASSVARGTYGYTF TGTGCCAGCAGTGTGGCACGAGGTACCTATGGCTACACCTTC
- TRBJ2-7 TRBD1 TRBV10-3 CAISEGQGGLAGSYEQYF TGTGCCATCAGTGAAGGACAGGGGGGTTTGGCGGGCTCCTACGAGCAGTACTTC
- TRBJ2-3 - TRBV19 CASSKRVSTDTQYF TGTGCCAGTAGTAAGCGAGTCTCCACAGATACGCAGTATTTT
- TRBJ2-5 - TRBV7-8 CASSRGRTKETQYF TGTGCCAGCAGCAGAGGGCGGACCAAAGAGACCCAGTACTTC
- TRBJ2-7 - TRBV6-5 CASSSHTGAPEEQYF TGTGCCAGCAGTTCCCACACGGGGGCCCCTGAGGAGCAGTACTTC
many TRBJ2-3 - TRBV24-1 CATSDPRTPGDTQYF TGTGCCACCAGTGACCCCAGGACCCCGGGAGATACGCAGTATTTT
- TRBJ1-1 - TRBV10-3 CAMPGAVRTEAFF TGTGCCATGCCAGGGGCCGTTAGAACTGAAGCTTTCTTT
- TRBJ2-3 - TRBV5-4 CASSTRDSPDTQYF TGTGCCAGCAGCACAAGGGACTCTCCAGATACGCAGTATTTT
many TRBJ2-5 TRBD2 TRBV29-1 CSVERGTSRETQYF TGCAGCGTTGAAAGGGGGACTAGCAGGGAGACCCAGTACTTC
- TRBJ2-2 TRBD1 TRBV4-3 CASSRRGDRGTGELFF TGCGCCAGCAGCCGAAGAGGGGACAGGGGGACCGGGGAGCTGTTTTTT
- TRBJ2-4 - TRBV6-2/TRBV6-3 CASSLPWSVKNIQYF TGTGCCAGCAGTCTCCCGTGGAGCGTAAAAAACATTCAGTACTTC
few TRBJ2-3 TRBD2 TRBV5-1 CASSWAIAGGTDTQYF TGCGCCAGCAGCTGGGCCATAGCGGGAGGTACAGATACGCAGTATTTT
many TRBJ2-6 - TRBV4-3 CASSQVKWRDLNVLTF TGCGCCAGCAGCCAGGTCAAATGGAGGGACCTCAACGTCCTGACTTTC